This T cell receptor beta chain comes out of a study of T cell responses to AZD1222 COVID-19 vaccine. Of note for this clone: What it binds is not known.

Assay used: immunoSEQ multiplex PCR; TCRdb lists only in-frame clones, some missing. The table includes over 85,000 clones, 84% detected once. Study-wide results and limits: Increased Spike-specific TCR breadth and depth were observed after two AZD1222 doses.

CDR3 size: 14 residues. Germline values: CDR1 SGHTA, CDR2 FQGTGA. V was pared by 5 bases and J by 6 bases, with 3 bases of the junction left unmatched. This TCR came from an adult who received the AZD1222 COVID-19 vaccine. Sample: peripheral blood, taken 28 days after the second AZD1222 dose. V is TRBV7-3 and J is TRBJ2-1, with 11 bases aligning to TRBD2. In DNA form, the CDR3 reads TGTGCCAGCAGCCTTAGCGGGAGGGGCAATGAGCAGTTCTTC. Its translation is CASSLSGRGNEQFF.